A selection of T cell receptor beta chains follows, all from one sample in a study of vaccination effects on CD4 cells after COVID-19. Some clones are missing from TCRdb's copy, which holds only in-frame ones; the method was immunoSEQ multiplex PCR. The sample shows around 67,000 clones, 80% to 85% of them seen only once. No cognate antigen is known for these TCRs. The sequences come from CD4+ T cells from PBMCs cultured with HCoV-229E spike peptides, collected after COVID-19 vaccination. These receptors were obtained from a human donor who received a COVID-19 vaccine. Both conserved end residues are part of each CDR3. A D gene is named only where the DNA matches it firmly. Clone size is shown for a subset of rows, as once, few, many or a class of expanded clone.

>.|16|.|TRBJ1-1|TRBV19
CASSRGRATWGTEAFF
TGTGCCAGTAGTCGTGGCAGGGCAACTTGGGGCACTGAAGCTTTCTTT
>.|15|.|TRBJ1-1|TRBV7-9
CASSLPQGPNTEAFF
TGTGCCAGCAGCTTACCGCAGGGCCCGAACACTGAAGCTTTCTTT
>TRBD2|16|.|TRBJ2-3|TRBV9
CASSVATSGGLDTQYF
TGTGCCAGCAGCGTAGCGACTAGCGGGGGTCTAGATACGCAGTATTTT
>TRBD1|13|.|TRBJ1-1|TRBV3-1/TRBV3-2
CASSQGQGARAFF
TGTGCCAGCAGCCAAGGGCAGGGGGCGAGGGCTTTCTTT
>.|14|.|TRBJ2-3|TRBV5-1
CASSSAGGTDTQYF
TGCGCCAGCAGCTCGGCAGGGGGGACAGATACGCAGTATTTT
>.|14|.|TRBJ1-5|TRBV24-1
CATSEGQHNQPQHF
TGTGCCACCAGTGAGGGACAACACAATCAGCCCCAGCATTTT
>TRBD1|17|.|TRBJ1-1|TRBV11-2
CASSLRGTGGLRTEAFF
TGTGCCAGCAGCTTACGAGGGACAGGGGGCTTGAGAACTGAAGCTTTCTTT
>.|13|.|TRBJ1-5|TRBV3-1/TRBV3-2
CASSTRRNQPQHF
TGTGCCAGCAGCACACGAAGGAATCAGCCCCAGCATTTT
>TRBD1|13|once|TRBJ2-3|TRBV24-1
CATSETGFGTQYF
TGTGCCACCAGTGAGACAGGGTTTGGTACGCAGTATTTT
>.|18|.|TRBJ2-1|TRBV5-5
CASSLVSSGSSPYNEQFF
TGTGCCAGCAGCTTGGTATCGTCGGGCTCGTCCCCTTACAATGAGCAGTTCTTC
>TRBD2|18|.|TRBJ2-1|TRBV24-1
CATSDSTRGGLGYNEQFF
TGTGCCACCAGTGATTCCACCCGGGGGGGGCTCGGGTACAATGAGCAGTTCTTC
>.|17|.|TRBJ2-6|TRBV4-1
CASSQAWGTSGANVLTF
TGCGCCAGCAGCCAAGCATGGGGGACATCTGGGGCCAACGTCCTGACTTTC
>.|18|.|TRBJ2-1|TRBV4-1
CASSQGVLANSFGDEQFF
TGCGCCAGCAGCCAAGGAGTCCTCGCTAACTCCTTTGGCGATGAGCAGTTCTTC
>TRBD1|17|.|TRBJ1-5|TRBV19
CASSIYGTVYSNQPQHF
TGTGCCAGTAGTATATATGGGACAGTTTATAGCAATCAGCCCCAGCATTTT
>.|13|.|TRBJ2-3|TRBV24-1
CATSTGGTDTQYF
TGTGCCACCTCGACGGGGGGCACAGATACGCAGTATTTT
>.|14|.|TRBJ2-1|TRBV19
CASSIAQAYNEQFF
TGTGCCAGTAGTATAGCACAGGCCTACAATGAGCAGTTCTTC
>.|15|.|TRBJ1-1|TRBV6-5
CASSLSFSLNTEAFF
TGTGCCAGCAGTTTAAGCTTCAGTTTGAACACTGAAGCTTTCTTT
>TRBD2|17|.|TRBJ2-6|TRBV5-1
CASSARGEYSGANVLTF
TGCGCCAGCAGCGCGCGGGGGGAATACTCTGGGGCCAACGTCCTGACTTTC
>.|14|.|TRBJ1-4|TRBV6-5
CASSPGGAREKLFF
TGTGCCAGCAGTCCCGGGGGGGCAAGAGAAAAACTGTTTTTT
>TRBD1|15|.|TRBJ2-1|TRBV19
CASTRWTGGTNEQFF
TGTGCCAGTACCCGATGGACAGGGGGAACGAATGAGCAGTTCTTC
>TRBD1|15|.|TRBJ2-1|TRBV7-2
CASSWDRSSYNEQFF
TGTGCCAGCAGCTGGGACAGAAGCTCCTACAATGAGCAGTTCTTC
>.|13|.|TRBJ2-2|TRBV7-7
CASGQPNTGELFF
TGTGCCAGCGGACAGCCGAACACCGGGGAGCTGTTTTTT
>.|13|.|TRBJ2-1|TRBV6-5
CASSYMRESEQFF
TGTGCCAGCAGTTACATGAGGGAATCTGAGCAGTTCTTC
>.|15|.|TRBJ2-5|TRBV5-4
CASSGTGTPRETQYF
TGTGCCAGCAGCGGGACCGGGACACCCAGGGAGACCCAGTACTTC
>.|15|.|TRBJ1-6|TRBV7-8
CASSFTGFGNSPLHF
TGTGCCAGCAGCTTTACGGGATTTGGTAATTCACCCCTCCACTTT
>.|18|.|TRBJ2-1|TRBV6-2/TRBV6-3
CASSYSPTGRSSYNEQFF
TGTGCCAGCAGTTACTCACCGACAGGTAGGAGCTCCTACAATGAGCAGTTCTTC
>.|13|.|TRBJ2-5|TRBV6-5
CASSRQGGETQYF
TGTGCCAGCAGTAGGCAGGGAGGAGAGACCCAGTACTTC
>.|17|few|TRBJ1-5|TRBV19
CASSTQRGDYSNQPQHF
TGTGCCAGTAGTACCCAGCGCGGAGACTATAGCAATCAGCCCCAGCATTTT
>.|17|.|TRBJ2-3|TRBV5-1
CASSYKTLSPNTDTQYF
TGCGCCAGCAGCTATAAGACCCTCTCCCCCAACACAGATACGCAGTATTTT
>TRBD1|13|.|TRBJ2-3|TRBV12-3/TRBV12-4
CASSLQGADTQYF
TGTGCCAGCAGTTTGCAGGGGGCGGATACGCAGTATTTT
>.|15|.|TRBJ1-5|TRBV6-1
CASSEVGVSNQPQHF
TGTGCCAGCAGTGAAGTGGGGGTTAGCAATCAGCCCCAGCATTTT
>.|15|.|TRBJ1-6|TRBV7-2
CASSLAGSGDSPLHF
TGTGCCAGCAGCTTAGCTGGCAGTGGAGATTCACCCCTCCACTTT
>.|14|.|TRBJ1-3|TRBV5-1
CASSLGQDGNTIYF
TGCGCCAGCAGCTTGGGACAGGACGGAAACACCATATATTTT
>.|15|.|TRBJ2-1|TRBV5-6
CASSWGGFPYNEQFF
TGTGCCAGCAGCTGGGGCGGATTTCCCTACAATGAGCAGTTCTTC
>.|15|.|TRBJ1-3|TRBV7-9
CASSLDGTSGNTIYF
TGTGCCAGCAGTTTGGACGGGACCTCTGGAAACACCATATATTTT
>TRBD1|13|.|TRBJ2-3|TRBV5-6
CASRNQGADTQYF
TGTGCCAGCAGAAATCAGGGGGCAGATACGCAGTATTTT
>.|14|.|TRBJ1-6|TRBV19
CASSLAGTNSPLHF
TGTGCCAGTAGTTTGGCAGGGACTAATTCACCCCTCCACTTT
>.|13|.|TRBJ2-3|TRBV18
CASSGQNTDTQYF
TGTGCCAGCTCAGGACAGAACACAGATACGCAGTATTTT
>.|12|.|TRBJ1-5|TRBV6-5
CASRGSNQPQHF
TGTGCCAGCAGAGGTAGCAATCAGCCCCAGCATTTT
>TRBD1|16|.|TRBJ1-5|TRBV6-6
CASSTGQGGLNQPQHF
TGTGCCAGCAGCACCGGACAGGGAGGACTCAATCAGCCCCAGCATTTT
>.|16|few|TRBJ2-4|TRBV5-1
CASSLSDGIAKNIQYF
TGCGCCAGCAGCTTGAGTGACGGCATAGCCAAAAACATTCAGTACTTC
>TRBD2|18|.|TRBJ2-1|TRBV7-2
CASSHGTSGGLSYNEQFF
TGTGCCAGCAGTCATGGGACTAGCGGGGGCCTATCCTACAATGAGCAGTTCTTC
>.|13|.|TRBJ1-5|TRBV11-2
CASSRLGNQPQHF
TGTGCCAGCAGCCGGTTGGGTAATCAGCCCCAGCATTTT
>.|13|.|TRBJ1-1|TRBV19
CASSTHRDTEAFF
TGTGCCAGTAGTACCCACAGGGACACTGAAGCTTTCTTT
>.|18|.|TRBJ2-2|TRBV11-3
CASSLVQGVVYGTGELFF
TGTGCCAGCAGCTTAGTACAGGGTGTAGTTTACGGCACCGGGGAGCTGTTTTTT
>TRBD2|15|.|TRBJ2-4|TRBV18
CASSPGLAGENIQYF
TGTGCCAGCTCACCGGGACTAGCGGGGGAAAACATTCAGTACTTC
>.|13|.|TRBJ1-1|TRBV9
CASKPAVATEAFF
TGTGCCAGCAAGCCCGCCGTGGCCACTGAAGCTTTCTTT
>.|14|.|TRBJ1-4|TRBV2
CASSESRVYEKLFF
TGTGCCAGCAGTGAGTCCAGGGTTTATGAAAAACTGTTTTTT
>.|14|.|TRBJ1-4|TRBV21-1
CASSPLATNEKLFF
TGTGCCAGCAGCCCCTTAGCAACTAATGAAAAACTGTTTTTT
>TRBD1|15|once|TRBJ1-5|TRBV3-1/TRBV3-2
CASSRDRGQNQPQHF
TGTGCCAGCAGCCGGGACAGGGGACAAAATCAGCCCCAGCATTTT
>.|16|.|TRBJ1-1|TRBV11-1
CASSFQGGGPNTEAFF
TGTGCCAGCAGCTTTCAAGGGGGGGGCCCGAACACTGAAGCTTTCTTT
>.|13|.|TRBJ1-1|TRBV28
CASRSSLNTEAFF
TGTGCCAGCAGATCTTCCTTGAACACTGAAGCTTTCTTT
>.|15|.|TRBJ1-5|TRBV2
CASSRSVGGAQPQHF
TGTGCCAGCAGCCGGTCCGTAGGGGGGGCTCAGCCCCAGCATTTT
>.|13|.|TRBJ2-1|TRBV2
CASRADSINEQFF
TGTGCCAGCAGGGCGGACAGCATCAATGAGCAGTTCTTC